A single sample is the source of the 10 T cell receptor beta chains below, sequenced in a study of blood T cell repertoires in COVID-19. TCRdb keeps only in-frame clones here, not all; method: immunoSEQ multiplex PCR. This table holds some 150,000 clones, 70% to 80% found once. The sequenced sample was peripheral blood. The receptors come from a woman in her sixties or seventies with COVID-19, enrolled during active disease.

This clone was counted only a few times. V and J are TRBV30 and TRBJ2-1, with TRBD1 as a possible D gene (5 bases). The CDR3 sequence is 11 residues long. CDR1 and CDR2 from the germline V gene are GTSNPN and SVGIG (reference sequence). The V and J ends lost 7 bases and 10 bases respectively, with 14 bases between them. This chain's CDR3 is CASPQGFEQFF. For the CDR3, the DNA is TGTGCCTCCCCCCAGGGTTTCGAGCAGTTCTTC.

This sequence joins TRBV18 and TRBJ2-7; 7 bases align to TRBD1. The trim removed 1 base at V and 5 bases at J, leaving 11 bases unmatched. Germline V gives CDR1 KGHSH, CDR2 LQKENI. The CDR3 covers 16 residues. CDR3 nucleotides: TGTGCCAGCTCACCACGGTCCGACAGGGTAAACCACGAGCAGTACTTC. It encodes CASSPRSDRVNHEQYF.

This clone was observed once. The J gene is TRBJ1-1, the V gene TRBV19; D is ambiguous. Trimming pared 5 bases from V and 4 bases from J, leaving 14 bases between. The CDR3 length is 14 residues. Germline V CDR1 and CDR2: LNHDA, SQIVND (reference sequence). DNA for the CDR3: TGTGCCAGTAGTCCCCTCGGTCTTCCCACTGAAGCTTTCTTT. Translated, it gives CASSPLGLPTEAFF. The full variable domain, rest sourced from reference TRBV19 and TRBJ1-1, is DGGITQSPKYLFRKEGQNVTLSCEQNLNHDAMYWYRQDPGQGLRLIYYSQIVNDFQKGDIAEGYSVSREKKESFPLTVTSAQKNPTAFYLCASSPLGLPTEAFFGQGTRLTVV.

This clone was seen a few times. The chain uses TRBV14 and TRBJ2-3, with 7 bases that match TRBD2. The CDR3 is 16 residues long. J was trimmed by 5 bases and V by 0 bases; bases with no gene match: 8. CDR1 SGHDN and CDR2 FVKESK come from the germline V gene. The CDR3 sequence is CASSQEARGGGDTQYF. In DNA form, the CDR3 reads TGTGCCAGCAGCCAAGAGGCCCGCGGGGGAGGAGATACGCAGTATTTT.

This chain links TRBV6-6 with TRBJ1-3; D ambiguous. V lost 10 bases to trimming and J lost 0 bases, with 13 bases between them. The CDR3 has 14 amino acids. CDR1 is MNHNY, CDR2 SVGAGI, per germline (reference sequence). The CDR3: CATRSKSSGNTIYF. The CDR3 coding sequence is TGTGCCACCAGGTCGAAGAGCTCTGGAAACACCATATATTTT.

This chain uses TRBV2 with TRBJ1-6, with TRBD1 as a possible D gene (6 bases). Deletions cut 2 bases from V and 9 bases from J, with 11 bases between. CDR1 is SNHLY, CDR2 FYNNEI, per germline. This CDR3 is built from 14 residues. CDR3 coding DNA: TGTGCCAGCAGTGAAAGGACAGCCTTTTCACCCCTCCACTTT. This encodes CASSERTAFSPLHF.

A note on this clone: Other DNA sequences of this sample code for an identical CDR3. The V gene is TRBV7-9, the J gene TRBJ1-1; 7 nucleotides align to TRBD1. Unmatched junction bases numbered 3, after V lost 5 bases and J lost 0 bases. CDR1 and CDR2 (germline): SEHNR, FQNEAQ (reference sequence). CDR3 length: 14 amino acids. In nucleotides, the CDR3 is TGTGCCAGCAGCCGAACAGGGGTGAACACTGAAGCTTTCTTT. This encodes CASSRTGVNTEAFF.

The CDR3 nucleotides read TGTGCCATCACCGTAGGAACAGGGTACTATGGCTACACCTTC. Its protein product is CAITVGTGYYGYTF. V is TRBV10-3 and J is TRBJ1-2; D perhaps matches TRBD1 (6 bases). The V gene's germline CDR1 is ENHRY and CDR2 SYGVKD. CDR3 size: 14 residues. The ends were cut back, 7 bases at V and 3 bases at J, with 15 bases in the middle.

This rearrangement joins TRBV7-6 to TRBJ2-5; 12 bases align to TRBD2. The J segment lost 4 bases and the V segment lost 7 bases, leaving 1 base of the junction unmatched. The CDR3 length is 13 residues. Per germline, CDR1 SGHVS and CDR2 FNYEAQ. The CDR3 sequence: CASTGLAGETQYF. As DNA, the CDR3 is TGTGCCAGCACGGGACTAGCGGGAGAGACCCAGTACTTC.

The CDR3 nucleotides read TGTGCCAGCAGCAGCGGACAGGGCTATACCGGGGAGCTGTTTTTT. Translating gives CASSSGQGYTGELFF. The V and J genes are TRBV7-2 and TRBJ2-2; 8 bases fit TRBD1. Losses at the gene ends were 5 bases for V and 5 bases for J; bases not matched to a gene: 7. Germline CDR1 SGHTA, CDR2 FQGNSA. This CDR3 is 15 amino acids long. The full variable domain, its missing parts supplied by reference TRBV7-2 and TRBJ2-2, is GAGVSQSPSNKVTEKGKDVELRCDPISGHTALYWYRQSLGQGLEFLIYFQGNSAPDKSGLPSDRFSAERTGGSVSTLTIQRTQQEDSAVYLCASSSGQGYTGELFFGEGSRLTVL.